One and the same sample provided the 11 T cell receptor beta chains below, sequenced in a study of CD8 T cells in ankylosing spondylitis. Study findings and constraints: Among TCR beta sequences, a motif of 7 to 9 highly homologous variants appeared characteristic of ankylosing spondylitis blood.

TCRdb ran MiXCR on the 5' RACE reads and lists one entry per CDR3 protein. The data hold about 540,000 distinct CDR3 sequences, with approximately 11% observed a single time. No cognate antigen is known for these TCRs. The specimen was blood, either unsorted or a sorted T cell fraction (not recorded which). The receptor set was obtained from a male donor with ankylosing spondylitis.

V usage is TRBV15 and J usage is TRBJ2-3; D possibly uses TRBD1 or TRBD2 (5 bases each). Germline-derived CDR1 and CDR2 are LNHNV and YYDKDF (reference sequence). The CDR3 spans 14 residues. V lost 0 bases to trimming and J lost 6 bases, with 10 bases between them. This CDR3 is CATSRDGREDTQYF. The DNA of the CDR3 is TGTGCCACCAGCAGAGATGGCAGGGAGGATACGCAGTATTTT.

The chain couples TRBV19 to TRBJ2-3; either TRBD1 or TRBD2 may fit D (5 bases each). This CDR3 is built from 15 residues. Germline CDR1 and CDR2: LNHDA and SQIVND (reference sequence). V lost 3 bases, J lost 4 bases, and 14 bases lay in between. The CDR3 nucleotides are TGTGCCAGTAGTATCCGTGGGGACGTGCCAGATACGCAGTATTTT. Amino acids: CASSIRGDVPDTQYF. Full variable domain (outside the CDR3, taken from reference TRBV19 and TRBJ2-3): DGGITQSPKYLFRKEGQNVTLSCEQNLNHDAMYWYRQDPGQGLRLIYYSQIVNDFQKGDIAEGYSVSREKKESFPLTVTSAQKNPTAFYLCASSIRGDVPDTQYFGPGTRLTVL.

The chain uses TRBV2 and TRBJ1-1, with D uncertain. V was clipped by 5 bases and J by 1 base, with 17 bases between them. CDR3 size: 16 residues. CDR1 is SNHLY, CDR2 FYNNEI, per germline. CDR3 bases: TGTGCCAGCAGTCCCTCGTTTGTACCATCGAACACTGAAGCTTTCTTT. This translates into CASSPSFVPSNTEAFF.

The CDR3 DNA follows: TGTGCCAGCAGCGCGATCCGGGATGAGCAGTTCTTC. The encoded protein is CASSAIRDEQFF. This chain links TRBV5-4 with TRBJ2-1; D unclear. The V end was cut by 4 bases, the J end by 8 bases, with 10 bases between. Germline V CDR1 and CDR2: SGHNT, YYREEE (reference sequence). The CDR3 covers 12 residues.

This clonotype came up a few times. The chain couples TRBV6-1 to TRBJ1-5, with TRBD1 matching 8 bases. The CDR3 has 13 residues. Germline lookup yields CDR1 MNHNS and CDR2 SASEGT. Trimming took 6 bases from V and 5 from J; bases not matched to a gene: 3. This CDR3 reads CASSRTGHQPQHF. The CDR3 region has the DNA TGTGCCAGCAGCAGGACAGGGCATCAGCCCCAGCATTTT.

The chain joins TRBV30 to TRBJ1-5; 7 nucleotides agree with TRBD1. Germline CDR1 is GTSNPN and CDR2 is SVGIG (reference sequence). The CDR3 runs 13 residues. The V gene end was trimmed by 4 bases and the J gene end by 7 bases; junction bases not matched to a gene: 7. The CDR3 bases are TGTGCCTGGACGACAGGGAAAGGCCAGCCCCAGCATTTT. This encodes CAWTTGKGQPQHF.

This clonotype was picked up a small number of times. The V call is TRBV7-2, the J call TRBJ2-1, with 7 bases matching TRBD1. CDR3 length: 13 residues. V lost 5 bases to trimming and J lost 6 bases; unmatched junction nucleotides: 4. CDR1 and CDR2 (germline): SGHTA, FQGNSA. This chain's CDR3 is CASSPRGRNEQFF. The CDR3 coding sequence is TGTGCCAGCAGCCCAAGGGGGCGCAATGAGCAGTTCTTC.

This chain joins TRBV19 and TRBJ2-1, with TRBD2 matching 8 bases. The CDR3 is 16 amino acids. Germline V CDR1 and CDR2: LNHDA, SQIVND (reference sequence). V lost 3 bases and J lost 8; bases outside the gene matches: 12. The CDR3 region has the DNA TGTGCCAGTAGTATCCCCTCCAGCGGGAGAGTCTATGAGCAGTTCTTC. This codes for CASSIPSSGRVYEQFF. Using reference TRBV19 and TRBJ2-1 for the parts outside the CDR3, the full variable domain is DGGITQSPKYLFRKEGQNVTLSCEQNLNHDAMYWYRQDPGQGLRLIYYSQIVNDFQKGDIAEGYSVSREKKESFPLTVTSAQKNPTAFYLCASSIPSSGRVYEQFFGPGTRLTVL.

V usage is TRBV7-9 and J usage is TRBJ2-1; tentatively, D is TRBD2 (6 bases). In germline, CDR1 is SEHNR, CDR2 FQNEAQ (reference sequence). Trimming stripped 3 bases from V and 10 bases from J, with 13 bases between. The CDR3 sequence is 13 residues long. CDR3 amino acids: CASSFGVGGEQFF. CDR3 nucleotides: TGTGCCAGCAGCTTTGGAGTGGGAGGCGAGCAGTTCTTC. Supplemented by reference TRBV7-9 and TRBJ2-1, the full variable domain reads DTGVSQNPRHKITKRGQNVTFRCDPISEHNRLYWYRQTLGQGPEFLTYFQNEAQLEKSRLLSDRFSAERPKGSFSTLEIQRTEQGDSAMYLCASSFGVGGEQFFGPGTRLTVL.

This clonotype was observed a few times. The CDR3 protein is CASSLEGVGAGELFF. For the CDR3, the DNA is TGCGCCAGCAGCTTGGAAGGGGTCGGGGCCGGGGAGCTGTTTTTT. This chain joins TRBV5-1 and TRBJ2-2; D is tentatively TRBD1 or TRBD2 (5 bases each). CDR3 size: 15 residues. V lost 0 bases, J lost 6 bases, and 12 bases lay in between. Germline V gene sequence: CDR1 SGHRS, CDR2 YFSETQ.

J is TRBJ2-3 and V is TRBV6-4; 7 bases are shared with TRBD1. The CDR3 has 17 residues. Germline CDR1 reads MRHNA; CDR2 reads SNTAGT. V was pared by 6 bases and J by 3 bases, with 15 bases of the junction left unmatched. The CDR3 nucleotides are TGTGCCAGCAGACTCCGGGCCAGGGGGACGGTGACAGATACGCAGTATTTT. Translation gives CASRLRARGTVTDTQYF.